What follows are 23 T cell receptor beta chains derived from one specimen sequenced in a study of spatial heterogeneity in lung cancer. No cognate antigen is known for these TCRs. Notes on the study in general: For expanded intratumoral alpha and beta TCRs, counts tracked tumor mutation counts.

TCRdb reanalysed the 5' RACE reads using MiXCR and keeps one entry per CDR3 protein. The table lists some 6,500 distinct CDR3 sequences, approximately 15% of them singletons, with 11% in the top ten. The time point was: sample taken at primary tumor resection. The sequencing used lung tumor tissue, collected at surgery. The source is a male donor with early-stage non-small cell lung cancer.

The sample holds many counts of this clonotype. For a library built for alpha chains, this beta chain is a stray read; little rests on its size. This chain joins TRBV20-1 and TRBJ2-3, with 13 bases lining up with TRBD2. CDR1 and CDR2 from the germline V gene are DFQATT and SNEGSKA (reference sequence). V was pared by 0 bases and J by 0 bases, with 3 bases of the junction left unmatched. This CDR3 spans 17 amino acids. CDR3 sequence reads: CSAREGLAGASTDTQYF. The CDR3 bases are TGCAGTGCTAGAGAAGGACTAGCGGGAGCTAGCACAGATACGCAGTATTTT.

This clonotype is classed as medium-sized (0.01 to 0.1%). Because the library targeted alpha chains, this beta chain is an off-target read whose size means little. The chain uses TRBV27 and TRBJ2-7; TRBD1 might be the D (7 bases). The CDR3 is made up of 12 amino acids. V lost 3 bases, J lost 7 bases, and 10 bases lay in between. Germline assignment: CDR1 MNHEY and CDR2 SMNVEV (reference sequence). The CDR3 DNA is TGTGCCAGCAGTTTGCCAGGGGGGGAGCAGTACTTC. Translated: CASSLPGGEQYF.

Only a few counts were recorded for this clonotype. As an off-target read in a library built for alpha chains, this beta chain has a frequency of little significance. The chain links TRBV6-6 to TRBJ2-5; weak D call: TRBD1 (5 bases). V dropped 3 bases and J dropped 5 bases, with 16 bases sitting between them. CDR1 is MNHNY, CDR2 SVGAGI, per germline (reference sequence). This CDR3 has 15 amino acids. CDR3 coding DNA: TGTGCCAGCAGTTATTTCAGGGTTCAGAAGGAGACCCAGTACTTC. Residues: CASSYFRVQKETQYF.

With respect to this clonotype: Since it is a stray read in a library aimed at alpha chains, this beta chain has a size that is not meaningful. V usage is TRBV4-3 and J usage is TRBJ1-2, with TRBD1 identical over 9 bases. Trimming took 4 bases from V and 6 from J; bases not matched to a gene: 3. The germline CDR1 and CDR2 sequences are LGHNA and YSLEER. CDR3 length equals 13 residues. The CDR3 reads CASSPGQGDGYTF. The DNA for the CDR3 is TGCGCCAGCAGCCCGGGACAGGGCGATGGCTACACCTTC.

This clonotype was picked up a small number of times. This beta chain represents an off-target read in a library built for alpha chains; its size is of limited meaning. The J gene is TRBJ2-4, the V gene TRBV6-2 or TRBV6-3, with D perhaps TRBD2 (7 bases). The CDR3 is made up of 15 amino acids. With 4 bases removed from V and 5 bases from J, the gap between germline ends came to 15 bases. Germline loops: CDR1 MNHEY, CDR2 SVGEGT. The CDR3 nucleotides are TGTGCCAGCAGTTCCGTGGGGGGGGCCCAAAACATTCAGTACTTC. Its protein product is CASSSVGGAQNIQYF.

This clonotype has a count of ten or more. The size of this beta chain means little, since it is a stray read in a library made for alpha chains. The V call is TRBV12-3 or TRBV12-4, the J call TRBJ2-5; D possibly corresponds to TRBD1 (6 bases). The CDR3 is 17 amino acids. Trimming cost V 6 bases and J 4 bases, with 24 bases left between them. The CDR3 DNA follows: TGTGCCAGCAGACATAACATCGGACAGATATTGAGAGAGACCCAGTACTTC. Translation: CASRHNIGQILRETQYF.

This clonotype was seen ten or more times. Because this beta chain is a stray read in a library intended to capture alpha chains, its abundance should not be given much weight. V usage is TRBV2 and J usage is TRBJ1-1; the D is unclear. The germline V gene has CDR1 SNHLY and CDR2 FYNNEI. V was shortened by 5 bases and J by 3 bases, with 16 bases between the two germline ends. The CDR3 runs 15 residues. This CDR3 reads CASSRGFQGYTEAFF. The CDR3 region has the DNA TGTGCCAGCAGTCGGGGTTTTCAAGGGTACACTGAAGCTTTCTTT.

This clonotype was seen many times. A library prepared for alpha chains yielded this beta chain as an off-target read; its size is of little meaning. The chain combines TRBV10-3 with TRBJ1-2; possible D gene TRBD1, 5 bases. The CDR3 consists of 13 residues. V shed 5 bases and J shed 4 bases, with 11 bases lying between them. CDR1 is ENHRY, CDR2 SYGVKD, per germline. The CDR3 protein is CAISLQVGYGYTF. The CDR3 DNA reads as TGTGCCATCAGTCTACAGGTGGGCTATGGCTACACCTTC.

Relative to its sample, this clonotype is medium-sized. In a library made to pick up alpha chains, this beta chain is a stray read with a size that means little. The rearrangement joins TRBV28 to TRBJ2-1, with D maybe TRBD2 (5 bases). Trimming pared 1 base from V and 5 bases from J, leaving 15 bases between. CDR3 length equals 16 residues. CDR1 is MDHEN, CDR2 SYDVKM, per germline. CDR3 nucleotides: TGTGCCAGCAGTTTATCTAGAGCGGCGGGCCACAATGAGCAGTTCTTC. It codes for CASSLSRAAGHNEQFF.

This clonotype was seen a few times. In a library made to pick up alpha chains, this beta chain is a stray read with a size that means little. V is TRBV4-3 and J is TRBJ2-1; D not certain. This CDR3 comprises 14 residues. In germline, CDR1 is LGHNA, CDR2 YSLEER. The V and J ends lost 4 bases and 5 bases respectively, with 12 bases between them. The CDR3 sequence: CASSPLGLNNEQFF. In DNA form, the CDR3 reads TGCGCCAGCAGCCCTTTAGGGTTAAACAATGAGCAGTTCTTC.

Turning to this clonotype: Being off target in a library aimed at alpha chains, this beta chain has a size of little meaning. The gene calls are TRBV18 and TRBJ2-7; 9 bases fit TRBD2. The V and J ends lost 3 bases and 0 bases, in that order; junction bases with no gene match: 6. The germline V gene has CDR1 KGHSH and CDR2 LQKENI. This CDR3 has 16 amino acids. The CDR3 DNA follows: TGTGCCAGCTCACCCTTTTCTAGCGGGGCCTCCTACGAGCAGTACTTC. Residues: CASSPFSSGASYEQYF. The full variable domain, with the rest looked up from reference TRBV18 and TRBJ2-7, is NAGVMQNPRHLVRRRGQEARLRCSPMKGHSHVYWYRQLPEEGLKFMVYLQKENIIDESGMPKERFSAEFPKEGPSILRIQQVVRGDSAAYFCASSPFSSGASYEQYFGPGTRLTVT.

This clonotype was observed many times. Because the library targeted alpha chains, this beta chain is an off-target read whose size means little. The V gene is TRBV28, the J gene TRBJ2-3, with 8 positions matching TRBD2. Trimming removed 3 bases from V and 0 bases from J; junction bases left unmatched: 11. The CDR3 has 18 residues. Germline-derived CDR1 and CDR2 are MDHEN and SYDVKM. Here the CDR3 DNA reads TGTGCCAGCAGTTTTCTACTAGCGGAGAGACCTAGCACAGATACGCAGTATTTT. Its protein product is CASSFLLAERPSTDTQYF.

This clonotype is medium-sized in the sample. This beta chain appears as a stray read in a library generated for alpha chains; its size is not informative. The chain is built from TRBV7-9 and TRBJ2-1, with 10 bases identical to TRBD2. V was clipped by 7 bases and J by 4 bases; unmatched bases: 4. The CDR3 loop spans 14 amino acids. CDR1 is SEHNR and CDR2 is FQNEAQ in the germline V gene (reference sequence). CDR3 sequence: CASTTSGTYNEQFF. For the CDR3, the DNA is TGTGCCAGCACTACTAGCGGGACGTACAATGAGCAGTTCTTC.

This clonotype occurred a few times. This beta chain appears as a stray read in a library generated for alpha chains; its size is not informative. The chain uses TRBV12-3 or TRBV12-4 and TRBJ2-7, with 15 positions matching TRBD2. The CDR3 runs 16 residues. The J segment lost 5 bases and the V segment lost 6 bases, leaving 8 bases of the junction unmatched. In DNA, the CDR3 is TGTGCCAGCAGATCGGGACTAGCGGGAGGACGGAACGAGCAGTACTTC. Translation gives CASRSGLAGGRNEQYF.

This clonotype is medium-sized (0.01 to 0.1%) in the sample. A library prepared for alpha chains yielded this beta chain as an off-target read; its size is of little meaning. The CDR3 region is CASSSGTGGVTQYF. As DNA, the CDR3 is TGTGCCAGCAGTTCCGGGACAGGGGGTGTAACGCAGTATTTT. The gene calls are TRBV2 and TRBJ2-3; 11 bases fit TRBD1. V lost 5 bases to trimming and J lost 9 bases; unmatched junction nucleotides: 7. Germline CDR1 and CDR2: SNHLY and FYNNEI. CDR3 length: 14 residues.

Regarding this clonotype: A library prepared for alpha chains yielded this beta chain as an off-target read; its size is of little meaning. The chain joins TRBV4-2 to TRBJ2-3, with 9 bases matching TRBD2. The CDR3 contains 15 residues. The germline V gene has CDR1 LGHNA and CDR2 YNFKEQ. V was pared by 7 bases and J by 2 bases, with 7 bases of the junction left unmatched. For the CDR3, the DNA is TGTGCCAGCACACCACGGACTAGCGACACAGATACGCAGTATTTT. Translating gives CASTPRTSDTDTQYF.

Judged by abundance, this clonotype is medium-sized. Because the library targeted alpha chains, this beta chain is an off-target read whose size means little. The chain carries TRBV28 and TRBJ1-6; D is unclear. The CDR3 runs to 14 residues. V gave up 4 bases and J gave up 6 bases, with 10 bases separating them. Germline CDR1 reads MDHEN; CDR2 reads SYDVKM. Here the CDR3 DNA reads TGTGCCAGCAGTTGGAGGCAGACTAATTCACCCCTCCACTTT. Residues: CASSWRQTNSPLHF.

This clonotype was counted ten times or more. As an off-target read in a library built for alpha chains, this beta chain has a frequency of little significance. The CDR3 protein is CASSLARAGTGDGYTF. The CDR3 DNA follows: TGTGCCAGCAGCTTAGCTCGTGCCGGGACAGGGGATGGCTACACCTTC. V gene TRBV11-2 combines with J gene TRBJ1-2; 10 bases align to TRBD1. From germline, CDR1 is SGHAT and CDR2 FQNNGV. The CDR3 runs to 16 residues. V was clipped by 1 base and J by 6 bases; unmatched bases: 8.

About this clonotype: This beta chain is an unintended read in a library built for alpha chains; its size means little. This chain links TRBV7-2 with TRBJ1-1; maybe TRBD1 (6 bases). CDR1 is SGHTA, CDR2 FQGNSA, per germline. The CDR3 length is 15 residues. With 4 bases removed from V and 6 bases from J, the gap between germline ends came to 18 bases. The CDR3, as DNA: TGTGCCAGCAGCTGGAAAAGGGGGTTGGAAGCTGAAGCTTTCTTT. Its protein product is CASSWKRGLEAEAFF.

By its share, this clonotype is medium-sized. This beta chain turned up in a library designed for alpha chains; as an off-target read, its abundance says little. V and J are TRBV20-1 and TRBJ2-6, with D perhaps matching TRBD1 (6 bases). The CDR3 runs 15 residues. Per germline, CDR1 DFQATT and CDR2 SNEGSKA (reference sequence). Trimming cost V 0 bases and J 3 bases, with 9 bases left between them. The CDR3, as DNA: TGCAGTGCTAGAGATGCAGGGGTTGGGGCCAACGTCCTGACTTTC. This sequence encodes CSARDAGVGANVLTF.

The table lists this clonotype with many counts. This beta chain appears as a stray read in a library generated for alpha chains; its size is not informative. The V and J genes are TRBV28 and TRBJ1-1; TRBD1 aligns across 9 bases. Germline CDR1 and CDR2: MDHEN and SYDVKM. Trimming removed 6 bases from V and 4 bases from J; junction bases left unmatched: 9. The CDR3 has 15 residues. The CDR3 protein is CASRDRGGAGTEAFF. CDR3 nucleotides: TGTGCCAGCAGGGACAGGGGAGGGGCGGGCACTGAAGCTTTCTTT.

At least ten counts were recorded for this clonotype. This beta chain lies outside the target of a library built for alpha chains; its clone size means little. The chain couples TRBV12-3 or TRBV12-4 to TRBJ2-5; tentative D call: TRBD2 (5 bases). The CDR3 sequence is 15 residues long. Trimming took off 6 bases at V and 4 bases at J, with 18 bases between the two ends. The CDR3 coding sequence is TGTGCCAGCAGGCCATGGCGAGGAGGAGGAGAGACCCAGTACTTC. It encodes CASRPWRGGGETQYF.

With regard to this clonotype: Since it is a stray read in a library aimed at alpha chains, this beta chain has a size that is not meaningful. This chain connects TRBV27 to TRBJ2-7, with D tentatively TRBD1 (6 bases). Trimming left V 3 bases short and J 7 bases short, with 19 bases between. The germline gives CDR1 MNHEY, CDR2 SMNVEV (reference sequence). This CDR3 contains 15 residues. This chain's CDR3 is CASSFGKQGLVEQYF. The CDR3 DNA reads TGTGCCAGCAGTTTTGGGAAACAGGGTTTAGTGGAGCAGTACTTC.